Given below is one T cell receptor beta chain in context. As yet, its antigen is unknown. This sample was included in a study of Ad26.COV2.S vaccination and SARS-CoV-2 variants. Study background: A participant enrolled in the COV1001 Ad26.COV2.S trial arm provided the sample. Ad26.COV2.S shots went into the muscle once or twice, 56 days apart.

Study-level points and caveats: Total T cell responses, in the TCR breadth and depth analyses, may have been underestimated. Placebo recipients showed lower spike-specific TCR breadth than vaccinees.

Treatment reported: approximately 18 received Ad26.COV2.S at low or high dose, single or two shots; five or six received placebo; per-sample allocation not given. All samples were drawn on day 63, counting from the first vaccine or placebo injection. In germline, CDR1 is SGHRS, CDR2 YFSETQ. The CDR3 extends over 15 amino acids. Germline trimming cut 1 base from V and 4 bases from J; bases unmatched to any gene: 3. TCRdb keeps only in-frame clones here, not all; method: immunoSEQ multiplex PCR. The sample yields about 680,000 clones, around 90% seen once. V is TRBV5-1 and J is TRBJ2-2; 8 nucleotides match TRBD1. The material sequenced was peripheral blood, taken in a trial of Ad26.COV2.S vaccine versus placebo. This TCR was sampled from a person between 18 and 65 years old who received the Ad26.COV2.S COVID-19 vaccine or a placebo. For the CDR3, the DNA is TGCGCCAGCAGCTTGCGGACAGGGATCACCGGGGAGCTGTTTTTT. Translation: CASSLRTGITGELFF.